This T cell receptor (beta chain) was sequenced in a study of a mutant IDH1 vaccine in newly diagnosed glioma. Study-wide background: Among treated patients, 62.5% were male and about 40% female, and mean age was around 40 years. Receipt of radiotherapy, temozolomide, or both preceded the study, and most received both.

The count of this clone is one. Its antigen remains unknown. Sequencing was performed with immunoSEQ multiplex PCR; in TCRdb, only in-frame clones are kept and a portion is missing. In the table there are almost 85,000 clones, roughly 85% of which are singletons. Time point reported: week 23, last vaccination. Vaccine doses each comprised 300 ug of mutant IDH1 20-mer peptide, with topical imiquimod. Astrocytomas found in donors were new, WHO grade 3 or 4, IDH1-mutant and ATRX-lost. The clonotype originates from a man aged 25 to 40 with glioma. Some clones in this sample may be carry-over from other donors' samples. The sequencing used PBMCs, collected from a glioma patient whose treatment included an IDH1 peptide vaccine.

The CDR3 DNA sequence: TGTGCCAGCAGTGACTCCATGGCGGGGAACTCTGGAAACACCATATATTTT. This encodes CASSDSMAGNSGNTIYF. This rearrangement joins TRBV6-4 to TRBJ1-3; D is undetermined. Germline assignment: CDR1 MRHNA and CDR2 SNTAGT. V was clipped by 0 bases and J by 0 bases, with 12 bases between them. The CDR3 is 17 amino acids.